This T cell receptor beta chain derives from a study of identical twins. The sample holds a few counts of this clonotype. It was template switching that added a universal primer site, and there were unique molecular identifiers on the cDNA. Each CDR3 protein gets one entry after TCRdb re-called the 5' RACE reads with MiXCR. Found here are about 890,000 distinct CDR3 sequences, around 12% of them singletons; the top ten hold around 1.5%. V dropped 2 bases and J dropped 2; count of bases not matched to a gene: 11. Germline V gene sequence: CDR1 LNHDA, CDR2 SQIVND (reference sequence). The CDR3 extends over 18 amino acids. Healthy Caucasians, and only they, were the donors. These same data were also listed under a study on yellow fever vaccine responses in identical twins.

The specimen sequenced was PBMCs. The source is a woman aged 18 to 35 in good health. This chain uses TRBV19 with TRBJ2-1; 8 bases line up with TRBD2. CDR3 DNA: TGTGCCAGTAGTATATCTCCCCTTGGCGGGAGGCCCTACAATGAGCAGTTCTTC. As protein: CASSISPLGGRPYNEQFF.